This T cell receptor beta chain was retrieved from a study of cytomegalovirus exposure and HLA in healthy donors. Whole-study findings and limits: There were a few CMV-associated chains whose specificity for CMV antigens was confirmed in vitro.

Details on this clone: What it binds is unknown.

CDR3 size: 14 residues. V trimming: 8 bases; J trimming: 5 bases; junction bases outside the gene matches: 8. The germline gives CDR1 SNHLY, CDR2 FYNNEI. Researchers ran the PCR with 60 Vbeta and 13 Jbeta primers. Assay used: immunoSEQ multiplex PCR; TCRdb lists only in-frame clones, some missing. Here the sample spans about 180,000 clones, 84% being singletons. The receptor was isolated from a man aged 25 to 40 in good health and CMV-seronegative. Sequencing used PBMCs. J is TRBJ2-5 and V is TRBV2; 10 positions match TRBD2. The CDR3 DNA is TGTGCCAGCCTAATAGCGGGGGGCGGGGAGACCCAGTACTTC. This translates into CASLIAGGGETQYF.